This T cell receptor (beta chain) was captured in a study of OX40 agonist ivuxolimab in advanced cancers. TCRdb's copy holds only in-frame clones and misses some; the assay was immunoSEQ multiplex PCR. The data contain some 48,000 clones, more than 85% of them singletons. CDR3 length equals 14 residues. Trimming cost V 1 base and J 0 bases, with 7 bases left between them. Germline V gives CDR1 SGHVS, CDR2 FQNEAQ. The source material was CD4+ or CD8+ T cells sorted from blood, sampled in a trial of the OX40 agonist ivuxolimab. The TCR comes from an adult with an advanced solid tumor such as melanoma, head and neck, liver or kidney cancer. V usage is TRBV7-8 and J usage is TRBJ2-7; D gene unclear. CDR3 in DNA: TGTGCCAGCAGCTTAGGGCTAAACTCCTACGAGCAGTACTTC. Amino acids: CASSLGLNSYEQYF.